The entry below gives a single T cell receptor beta chain sequence along with its context. Only in-frame clones appear in the TCRdb table, and some are missing; sequencing was by immunoSEQ multiplex PCR. The table has about 89,000 clones, roughly nine tenths seen once; the top ten hold more than 20%. This sample is part of a study of control samples from healthy donors and cancer patients. Trimming stripped 1 base from V and 3 bases from J, with 9 bases between. CDR1 and CDR2 from the germline V gene are MGHRA and YSYEKL. This CDR3 has 15 residues. The sample was blood. This TCR derives from a man aged 25 to 45 in good health. This chain connects TRBV4-1 to TRBJ1-4; unclear D gene. In DNA form, the CDR3 reads TGCGCCAGCAGCCAAGGGCATTCAGCTAATGAAAAACTGTTTTTT. It translates to CASSQGHSANEKLFF.